At least ten counts were recorded for the clone carrying this T cell receptor beta chain. This entry comes from a study of T cell repertoires in cytomegalovirus infection. TCRdb used MiXCR to reprocess the reads, holding one entry per CDR3 protein. The sample consists of 210,000 or so distinct CDR3 sequences, around 6.2% of them appearing once. The germline CDR1 and CDR2 sequences are SGHDT and YYEEEE. The CDR3 is 13 amino acids. With 4 bases removed from V and 4 bases from J, the gap between germline ends came to 11 bases. The clonotype originates from a human donor in good health (CMV status not recorded). Some clones in this sample may be carry-over from other donors' samples. This chain joins TRBV5-6 and TRBJ1-2, with no clear D. The sample comprised PBMCs. The CDR3 is CASSPDVGYGYTF. CDR3 in DNA: TGTGCCAGCAGCCCCGACGTCGGCTATGGCTACACCTTC.